These 18 T cell receptor beta chains originate from one sample sequenced in a study of CD8+CD57+ T cells in acquired aplastic anemia (dated by TCRdb to between 2017 and 2018). Sequencing was performed on an Illumina HiSeq 2000. Genomic DNA served as template for TCR beta VDJ combination and CDR3 sequence profiling. Starting from the raw public reads, TCRdb applied fastp trimming at Q25, assembled clones with MiXCR and retained in-frame beta chains. Each CDR3 protein appears once, grouped with its most common genes and DNA. Within this sample are about 180,000 distinct CDR3 sequences, with around 45% of them counted one time only. The top ten clones comprise about 2.9% of the sample. The sequencing input was sorted CD4+, CD8+, or CD8+CD57+ T cells (not recorded which) from PBMCs. All receptors derive from a human donor in good health.

The chain joins TRBV20-1 to TRBJ2-3; TRBD2 matches 10 bases. Germline V gene sequence: CDR1 DFQATT, CDR2 SNEGSKA (reference sequence). The V gene end was trimmed by 8 bases and the J gene end by 4 bases; junction bases not matched to a gene: 12. The CDR3 is 15 residues long. The CDR3 region has the DNA TGCAGTTCGTCAATTAGCGGGGGGCTTCCAGATACGCAGTATTTT. Translation gives CSSSISGGLPDTQYF.

This clonotype was picked up a small number of times. This could be a read error, since a much larger clone is one nucleotide away. The chain employs TRBV5-1 and TRBJ2-1; 7 bases match TRBD1. J was trimmed by 10 bases and V by 1 base; bases with no gene match: 11. Looked up from germline, CDR1 is SGHRS and CDR2 is YFSETQ. The CDR3 runs to 15 residues. CDR3 sequence reads: CASSLLGTAVEEQFF. In nucleotides, the CDR3 is TGCGCCAGCAGCTTGCTTGGGACAGCGGTCGAGGAGCAGTTCTTC.

This clonotype was seen a handful of times. This chain connects TRBV30 to TRBJ1-1; D call uncertain. Trimming removed 0 bases at V and 1 base at J, with 6 bases between. Germline V gene sequence: CDR1 GTSNPN, CDR2 SVGIG (reference sequence). This CDR3 spans 13 amino acids. CDR3 coding DNA: TGTGCCTGGAGTGTACGGCGGAACACTGAAGCTTTCTTT. This encodes CAWSVRRNTEAFF.

This clonotype occurred many times. The V gene is TRBV6-1, the J gene TRBJ1-6; 7 bases line up with TRBD1. The V gene's germline CDR1 is MNHNS and CDR2 SASEGT. This CDR3 contains 17 residues. Trimming took 3 bases from V and 8 from J; bases not matched to a gene: 13. CDR3 loop: CASSELYRGLPHSPLHF. CDR3 in DNA: TGTGCCAGCAGTGAGCTATACAGGGGACTGCCCCATTCACCCCTCCACTTT.

As concerns this clonotype: One junction end disagrees with the germline gene, perhaps due to a read error. The rearrangement joins TRBV7-2 to TRBJ2-7, with D hard to call. Germline loops: CDR1 SGHTA, CDR2 FQGNSA. The CDR3 has 12 amino acids. This CDR3 is CASSLGQNERYF. The CDR3 nucleotides are TGTGCCAGCAGCTTAGGACAAAACGAGCGGTACTTC.

This clonotype was counted many times. This chain connects TRBV7-8 to TRBJ2-2, with 11 bases lining up with TRBD1. This CDR3 is built from 16 residues. V was clipped by 6 bases and J by 5 bases; unmatched bases: 8. CDR1 and CDR2 from the germline V gene are SGHVS and FQNEAQ. The DNA of the CDR3 is TGTGCCAGCAGTCGTGGACAGGGGGCGCGAACCGGGGAGCTGTTTTTT. It yields the protein CASSRGQGARTGELFF.

The genes are TRBV14 and TRBJ2-7; 7 bases match TRBD2. The germline gives CDR1 SGHDN, CDR2 FVKESK. The CDR3 is made up of 18 amino acids. V was pared by 4 bases and J by 4 bases, with 19 bases of the junction left unmatched. The CDR3 spells CASSLYSPAGGSRYEQYF. CDR3 coding DNA: TGTGCCAGCAGCCTTTACTCCCCCGCGGGCGGGAGTCGTTACGAGCAGTACTTC.

This clonotype was recorded a few times. This rearrangement joins TRBV25-1 to TRBJ2-3; TRBD1 might be the D (6 bases). V lost 6 bases to trimming and J lost 2 bases, with 12 bases between them. Germline loops: CDR1 MGHDK, CDR2 SYGVNS. The CDR3 runs 14 residues. The CDR3: CASRHPGATDTQYF. CDR3 nucleotides: TGTGCCAGCAGGCATCCAGGGGCCACAGATACGCAGTATTTT.

This clonotype has just a few counts. Here the CDR3 DNA reads TGCGCCAGCAGCTTGGACAGATATGGCTACACCTTC. Translating gives CASSLDRYGYTF. The chain has TRBV5-1 and TRBJ1-2; D ambiguous. CDR1 and CDR2 (germline): SGHRS, YFSETQ. V shed 0 bases and J shed 5 bases, with 5 bases lying between them. The CDR3 has 12 residues.

This clonotype was detected a few times. The J gene is TRBJ1-6, the V gene TRBV2, with TRBD1 matching 7 bases. V shed 6 bases, J shed 6 bases, and the junction held 8 bases outside the gene matches. This CDR3 contains 15 residues. Germline V gene lookup returns CDR1 SNHLY and CDR2 FYNNEI. CDR3 DNA: TGTGCCAGCAGGGCCGGGACAGTTACTAATTCACCCCTCCACTTT. Translating it yields CASRAGTVTNSPLHF.

This rearrangement joins TRBV24-1 to TRBJ2-7; D gene unclear. CDR1 is KGHDR, CDR2 SFDVKD, per germline. V was trimmed by 3 bases and J by 5 bases, leaving 16 bases between them. The CDR3 is 15 amino acids. CDR3 in amino acids: CATSDPSRPLDEQYF. DNA for the CDR3: TGTGCCACCAGTGATCCGAGCCGTCCTTTGGACGAGCAGTACTTC.

At least ten counts were recorded for this clonotype. V is TRBV20-1 and J is TRBJ2-1, with 7 bases lining up with TRBD2. The CDR3 runs to 14 residues. The V gene's germline CDR1 is DFQATT and CDR2 SNEGSKA (reference sequence). The junction had 7 bases not matched to a gene; V was cut back by 5 bases and J by 3 bases. The CDR3 DNA is TGCAGTGCTGAGACTAGCTTCTACTACAATGAGCAGTTCTTC. It yields the protein CSAETSFYYNEQFF.

This clonotype appeared once. V gene TRBV19 combines with J gene TRBJ2-7; TRBD1 aligns across 7 bases. The germline V gene encodes CDR1 LNHDA and CDR2 SQIVND (reference sequence). V lost 6 bases to trimming and J lost 3 bases; unmatched junction nucleotides: 14. The CDR3 is 16 residues long. DNA of the CDR3: TGTGCCAGTAGCAGTCGCCTGGCAGGGGGATACTACGAGCAGTACTTC. Translating gives CASSSRLAGGYYEQYF.

Many counts were recorded for this clonotype. The V call is TRBV4-3, the J call TRBJ2-7; D unclear. Germline V gene sequence: CDR1 LGHNA, CDR2 YSLEER. V was trimmed by 0 bases and J by 2 bases, leaving 11 bases between them. This CDR3 region has 15 residues. The CDR3 reads CASSQEGIITYEQYF. CDR3 sequence (DNA): TGCGCCAGCAGCCAAGAGGGGATAATTACCTACGAGCAGTACTTC.

This clonotype came up many times. The junction differs from germline at one of its ends, possibly a read error. This sequence joins TRBV19 and TRBJ2-1; the D call may be TRBD1 or TRBD2 (5 bases each). In germline, CDR1 is LNHDA, CDR2 SQIVND (reference sequence). CDR3 size: 14 residues. The CDR3 is CATGDQRGYSEQFF. The DNA for the CDR3 is TGTGCCACCGGGGACCAGAGGGGCTACAGTGAGCAGTTCTTC.

The V and J genes are TRBV6-1 and TRBJ1-6, with 7 bases matching TRBD1. J gave up 4 bases and V 6 bases, and 12 bases lay outside the gene matches. The CDR3 is made up of 17 amino acids. CDR1 and CDR2 (germline): MNHNS, SASEGT. CDR3 in amino acids: CASSPGTAKKYNSPLHF. CDR3 DNA: TGTGCCAGCAGCCCCGGGACAGCAAAGAAATATAATTCACCCCTCCACTTT.

The V call is TRBV11-1, the J call TRBJ1-2; TRBD1 matches at 7 bases. J lost 8 bases, V lost 5 bases, and 20 bases had no gene match. From germline, CDR1 is SGHAT and CDR2 FQDESV (reference sequence). There are 17 residues in the CDR3. CDR3 region: CASSLTVVLGTASGYTF. The CDR3 DNA is TGTGCCAGCAGCCTCACCGTAGTTCTTGGGACAGCGAGCGGCTACACCTTC. Combining the CDR3 with reference TRBV11-1 and TRBJ1-2 gives the whole variable domain EAEVAQSPRYKITEKSQAVAFWCDPISGHATLYWYRQILGQGPELLVQFQDESVVDDSQLPKDRFSAERLKGVDSTLKIQPAELGDSAMYLCASSLTVVLGTASGYTFGSGTRLTVV.

The J gene is TRBJ1-6, the V gene TRBV19, with TRBD1 matching 7 bases. Trimming removed 5 bases from V and 7 bases from J; junction bases left unmatched: 5. The CDR3 covers 14 residues. Germline CDR1 reads LNHDA; CDR2 reads SQIVND (reference sequence). CDR3 DNA sequence: TGTGCCAGTAGTGAGACAGGGCTAAATTCACCCCTCCACTTT. Amino acids: CASSETGLNSPLHF.